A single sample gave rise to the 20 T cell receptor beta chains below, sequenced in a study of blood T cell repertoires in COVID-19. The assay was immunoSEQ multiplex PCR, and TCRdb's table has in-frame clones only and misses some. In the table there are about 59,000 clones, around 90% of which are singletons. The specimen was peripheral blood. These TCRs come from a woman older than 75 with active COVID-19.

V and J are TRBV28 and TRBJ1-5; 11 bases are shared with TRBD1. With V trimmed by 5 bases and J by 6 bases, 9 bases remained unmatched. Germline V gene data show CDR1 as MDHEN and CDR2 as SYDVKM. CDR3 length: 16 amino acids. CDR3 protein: CASSLPGQGVGQPQHF. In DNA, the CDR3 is TGTGCCAGCAGTCTACCGGGACAGGGGGTCGGTCAGCCCCAGCATTTT.

The CDR3, as DNA: TGCGCCAGCCAAGAGGGAACCTCTAGCGGGGGGGCCGGTTCCGAGCAGTACTTC. This encodes CASQEGTSSGGAGSEQYF. The chain employs TRBV5-1 and TRBJ2-7, with 12 bases identical to TRBD2. The CDR3 spans 18 residues. In germline, CDR1 is SGHRS, CDR2 YFSETQ. V was pared by 7 bases and J by 6 bases, with 20 bases of the junction left unmatched.

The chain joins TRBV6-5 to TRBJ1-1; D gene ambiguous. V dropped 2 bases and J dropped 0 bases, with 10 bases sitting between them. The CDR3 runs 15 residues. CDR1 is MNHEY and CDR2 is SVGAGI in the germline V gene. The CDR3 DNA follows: TGTGCCAGCAGTTACGCTGGGCACGTGAACACTGAAGCTTTCTTT. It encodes CASSYAGHVNTEAFF.

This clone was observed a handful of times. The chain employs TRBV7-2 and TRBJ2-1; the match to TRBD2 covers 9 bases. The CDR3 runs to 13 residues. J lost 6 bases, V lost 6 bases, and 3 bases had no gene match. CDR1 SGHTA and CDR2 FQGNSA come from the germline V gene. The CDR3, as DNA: TGTGCCAGCAGGGTAGCGGGGGTCAATGAGCAGTTCTTC. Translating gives CASRVAGVNEQFF.

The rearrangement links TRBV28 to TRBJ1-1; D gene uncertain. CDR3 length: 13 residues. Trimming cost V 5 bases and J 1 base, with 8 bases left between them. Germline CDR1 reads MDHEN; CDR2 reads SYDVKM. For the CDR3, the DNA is TGTGCCAGCAGTCTCGTTAGGAACACTGAAGCTTTCTTT. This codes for CASSLVRNTEAFF.

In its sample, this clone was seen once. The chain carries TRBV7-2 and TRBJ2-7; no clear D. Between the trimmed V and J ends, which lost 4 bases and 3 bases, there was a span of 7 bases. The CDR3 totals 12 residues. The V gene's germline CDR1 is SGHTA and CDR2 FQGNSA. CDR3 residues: CASSSPFYEQYF. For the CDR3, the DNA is TGTGCCAGCAGCTCCCCCTTCTACGAGCAGTACTTC.

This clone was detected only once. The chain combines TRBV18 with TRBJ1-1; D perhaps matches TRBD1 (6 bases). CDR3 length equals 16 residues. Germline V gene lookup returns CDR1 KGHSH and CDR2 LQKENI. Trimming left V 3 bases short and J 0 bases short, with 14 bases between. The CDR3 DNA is TGTGCCAGCTCACCGACGGCAGGGGATATGAACACTGAAGCTTTCTTT. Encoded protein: CASSPTAGDMNTEAFF. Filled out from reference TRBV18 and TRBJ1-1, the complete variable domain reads NAGVMQNPRHLVRRRGQEARLRCSPMKGHSHVYWYRQLPEEGLKFMVYLQKENIIDESGMPKERFSAEFPKEGPSILRIQQVVRGDSAAYFCASSPTAGDMNTEAFFGQGTRLTVV.

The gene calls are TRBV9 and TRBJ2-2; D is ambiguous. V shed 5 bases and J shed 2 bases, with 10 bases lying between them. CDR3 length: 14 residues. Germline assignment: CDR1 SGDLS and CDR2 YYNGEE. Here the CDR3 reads CASSSFHNTGELFF. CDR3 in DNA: TGTGCCAGCAGTAGTTTTCACAACACCGGGGAGCTGTTTTTT.

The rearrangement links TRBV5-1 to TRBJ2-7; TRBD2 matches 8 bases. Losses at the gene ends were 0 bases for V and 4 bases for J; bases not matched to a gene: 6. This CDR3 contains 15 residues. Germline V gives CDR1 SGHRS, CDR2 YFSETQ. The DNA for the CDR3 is TGCGCCAGCAGCTTGGTAGTAGCGGGGACTTACGAGCAGTACTTC. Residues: CASSLVVAGTYEQYF.

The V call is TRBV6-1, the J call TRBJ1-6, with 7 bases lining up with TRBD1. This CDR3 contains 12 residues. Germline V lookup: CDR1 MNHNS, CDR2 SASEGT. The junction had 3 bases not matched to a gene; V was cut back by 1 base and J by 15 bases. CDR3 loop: CASSEGYRGLHF. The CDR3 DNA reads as TGTGCCAGCAGTGAAGGTTACAGGGGCCTCCACTTT.

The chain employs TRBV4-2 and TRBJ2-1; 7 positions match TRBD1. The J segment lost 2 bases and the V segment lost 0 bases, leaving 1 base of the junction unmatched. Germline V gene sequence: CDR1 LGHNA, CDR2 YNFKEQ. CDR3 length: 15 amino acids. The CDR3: CASSQEGTAYNEQFF. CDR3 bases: TGTGCCAGCAGCCAAGAGGGGACAGCCTACAATGAGCAGTTCTTC.

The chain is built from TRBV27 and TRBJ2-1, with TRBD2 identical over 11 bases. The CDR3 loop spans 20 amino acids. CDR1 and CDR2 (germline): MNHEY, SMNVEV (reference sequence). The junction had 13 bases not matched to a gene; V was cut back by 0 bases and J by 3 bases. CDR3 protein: CASSLSPSVLAGALYNEQFF. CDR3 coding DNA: TGTGCCAGCAGTTTATCGCCCTCCGTACTAGCGGGGGCACTCTACAATGAGCAGTTCTTC.

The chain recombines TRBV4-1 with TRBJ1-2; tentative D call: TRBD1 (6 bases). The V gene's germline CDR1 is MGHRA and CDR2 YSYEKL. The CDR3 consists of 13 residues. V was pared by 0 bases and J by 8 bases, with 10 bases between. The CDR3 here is CASSQDMGAGYTF. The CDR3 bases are TGCGCCAGCAGCCAAGATATGGGGGCCGGCTACACCTTC.

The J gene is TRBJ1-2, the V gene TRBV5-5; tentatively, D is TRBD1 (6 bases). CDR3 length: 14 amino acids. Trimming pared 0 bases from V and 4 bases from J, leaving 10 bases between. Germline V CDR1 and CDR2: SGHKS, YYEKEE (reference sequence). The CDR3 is CASSLGQVGYGYTF. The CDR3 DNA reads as TGTGCCAGCAGCTTGGGACAGGTGGGCTATGGCTACACCTTC.

In DNA, the CDR3 is TGTGCCAGTAGTAGGTCTAGCGGGGTCTCCTACGAGCAGTACTTC. This codes for CASSRSSGVSYEQYF. The chain employs TRBV19 and TRBJ2-7, with 9 bases fitting TRBD2. Germline lookup yields CDR1 LNHDA and CDR2 SQIVND (reference sequence). The ends lost 4 bases at V and 0 bases at J; junction bases unmatched: 4. The CDR3 sequence is 15 residues long.

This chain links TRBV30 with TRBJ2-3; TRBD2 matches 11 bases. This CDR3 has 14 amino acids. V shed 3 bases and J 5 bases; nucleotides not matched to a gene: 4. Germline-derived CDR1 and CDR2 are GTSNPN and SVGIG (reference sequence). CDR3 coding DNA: TGTGCCTGGAGCCCTGGACTAGCGGGAGATACGCAGTATTTT. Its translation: CAWSPGLAGDTQYF.

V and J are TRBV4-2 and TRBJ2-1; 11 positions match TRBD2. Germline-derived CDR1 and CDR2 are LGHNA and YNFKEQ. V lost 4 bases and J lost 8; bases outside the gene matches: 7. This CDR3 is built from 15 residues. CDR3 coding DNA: TGTGCCAGCAGCCCCGGGACTAGCGGTGACGATGAGCAGTTCTTC. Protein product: CASSPGTSGDDEQFF.

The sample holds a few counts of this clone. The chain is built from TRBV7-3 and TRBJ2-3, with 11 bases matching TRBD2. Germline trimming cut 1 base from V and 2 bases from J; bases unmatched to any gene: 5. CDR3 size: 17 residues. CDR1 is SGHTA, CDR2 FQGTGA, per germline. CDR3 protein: CASSLNLLAGVTDTQYF. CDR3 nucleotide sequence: TGTGCCAGCAGCTTAAATCTACTAGCGGGGGTCACAGATACGCAGTATTTT.

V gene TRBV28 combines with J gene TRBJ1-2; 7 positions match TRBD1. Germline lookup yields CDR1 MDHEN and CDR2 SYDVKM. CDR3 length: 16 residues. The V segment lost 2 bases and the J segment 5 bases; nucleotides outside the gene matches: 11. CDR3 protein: CASSLPTGSGRYGYTF. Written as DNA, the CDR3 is TGTGCCAGCAGTTTACCGACAGGGTCTGGGCGGTATGGCTACACCTTC.

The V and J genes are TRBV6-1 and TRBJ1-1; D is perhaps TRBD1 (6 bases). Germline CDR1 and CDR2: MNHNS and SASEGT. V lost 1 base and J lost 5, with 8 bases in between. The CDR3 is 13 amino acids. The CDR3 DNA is TGTGCCAGCAGTGAAGACAGGGAGACTGAAGCTTTCTTT. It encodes CASSEDRETEAFF.